This TCR beta chain appears in the sequencing data of a study of OX40 agonist ivuxolimab in advanced cancers. Study information: In this trial design, patients received ivuxolimab intravenously at 0.01 to 10 mg/kg every 2 weeks. Participants, 75% to 90% male, averaged roughly 60 years of age, ranging from roughly 23 to 90. Study-level results: Among the nonresponders, some also had low normalized T-cell clonal expansion. Expanded peripheral T cells had an undetermined antigen specificity.

Libraries were prepared by immunoSEQ multiplex PCR; TCRdb keeps only in-frame clonotypes and omits some of them. The sample records roughly 80,000 clones, roughly 85% being singletons. The CDR3 has 14 amino acids. V gave up 8 bases and J gave up 4 bases; unmatched junction bases: 7. Germline lookup yields CDR1 LNHDA and CDR2 SQIVND (reference sequence). Note on this clone: Antigen unknown.

The receptor was isolated from an adult with an advanced solid tumor such as melanoma, head and neck, liver or kidney cancer. Sequences were derived from CD4+ or CD8+ T cells sorted from blood, sampled in a trial of the OX40 agonist ivuxolimab. The rearrangement links TRBV19 to TRBJ1-5; the match to TRBD1 covers 8 bases. CDR3 sequence reads: CASDDRGWNQPQHF. CDR3 bases: TGTGCCAGTGATGACAGGGGCTGGAATCAGCCCCAGCATTTT.